Given below is one T cell receptor beta chain in context. Its target antigen remains unknown. The input lacks base qualities; no much larger clone sits a single base away. The immunoSEQ Assay was used to sequence TCRbeta CDR3 regions. After extraction, genomic DNA underwent amplification by bias-controlled multiplex PCR, followed by high-throughput sequencing. Per the original workflow: To quantify the absolute abundance of each unique TCRbeta CDR3 region, sequences were collapsed and filtered. T cell fraction was estimated by normalizing TCRbeta template counts to usable DNA, which was measured by amplifying reference genes present in all nucleated cells. Repertoire TCRs were annotated as SARS-CoV-2-specific by exact matching of V gene, CDR3 amino acid sequence and J gene to a known reactive TCR set. The reference SARS-CoV-2 TCR set was derived from MIRA and filtered for enrichment in COVID-19-positive ImmuneCODE repertoires, a step that removed public or cross-reactive TCRs. Drawing on the MIRA antigens, annotated TCRs were analysed further at the level of specific ORF or position within ORF. Breadth was defined as annotated unique rearrangements over total unique productive rearrangements; depth was the summed frequency of those rearrangements. Group comparisons of TCR breadth used two-sided Wilcoxon rank-sum tests. The table was pulled from immuneACCESS by TCRdb, which kept in-frame rearrangements only. Such tables lose some clones; where checked, under half of the loss comes from unresolved V genes, and the rest has no known cause. That table is the source of V, J and clone size, and D and trimming were worked out from the DNA. The sample records hundreds of thousands of clones, roughly 87% of which are singletons. About 3% of the sample goes to the ten largest clones.

The treatment or condition label, read with the paper, signifies: roughly 18 received Ad26.COV2.S at low or high dose, single or two shots; five or six received placebo; per-sample allocation not given. For vaccine and placebo recipients, the sequenced repertoires came from samples collected on day 63 after the first injection. In Cohort 1b, fewer than 30 adults aged 18-55 years were enrolled at a single site in Boston, USA, between 29 July and 7 August 2020. Ad26.COV2.S was a replication-incompetent adenovirus type 26 vector expressing a prefusion-stabilized SARS-CoV-2 spike protein from the original Wuhan strain. The data derive from a study of Ad26.COV2.S vaccination and SARS-CoV-2 variants (dated by TCRdb to the early 2020s). About the investigation overall: Donors in the vaccine arm were drawn from COV1001, a phase I-IIa trial of Ad26.COV2.S in healthy adults that was multicentre, randomized, double-blind and placebo-controlled. Dosing of Ad26.COV2.S was intramuscular, at either 5x10^10 or 1x10^11 viral particles, delivered as one shot or as two shots spaced 56 days apart. Participants in the trial were split at random into five groups of five each, receiving low-dose or high-dose Ad26.COV2.S once or twice, or else placebo on both occasions. A total of around 32 samples were included in the TCR-sequenced set, comprising roughly 19 Ad26.COV2.S vaccine recipients, 5 placebo recipients and 8 SARS-CoV-2 convalescent individuals. Investigators did not know the trial group allocation while performing experiments and assessing outcomes. The specificity and breadth of SARS-CoV-2-reactive T cell receptors after Ad26.COV2.S vaccination were assessed by TCRbeta repertoire sequencing. On the study overall, not on this receptor specifically: Vaccine and placebo recipients had comparable non-spike TCR breadth, which fits with the vaccine containing only spike. According to the authors, total T cell responses may have been underestimated by the TCR breadth and depth analyses. Spike-specific TCR breadth was higher in Ad26.COV2.S recipients than in placebo recipients (P = 0.0014). Comparing responses between vaccine doses or regimens was not something the study was powered to do. After vaccination, spike-specific CD8+ and CD4+ T cell responses were reported to show substantial breadth.

The V end loses 0 bases and the J end loses 6 bases, and a stretch of 9 bases separates them. Per the germline V gene, SGHRS is the CDR1 and YFSETQ is the CDR2. Spanning cysteine to phenylalanine, the CDR3 consists of 13 amino acids. Only the CDR3 DNA stays, 39 bases, in frame from base 1. Here the chain combines TRBV5-1 and TRBJ1-2; the D gene cannot be named for sure. The source material was peripheral blood, sampled in a trial of Ad26.COV2.S vaccine versus placebo. This receptor was taken from a person aged 18-60 years who received the Ad26.COV2.S COVID-19 vaccine or a placebo. The CDR3 sequence is CASSLADNNGYTF. The DNA sequence follows: TGCGCCAGCAGCTTGGCCGACAACAATGGCTACACCTTC.